The present T cell receptor beta chain was sequenced within a study of shared clonotypes between healthy human individuals. This CDR3 region has 16 residues. Germline lookup yields CDR1 GTSNPN and CDR2 SVGIG (reference sequence). The V and J ends lost 3 bases and 3 bases, in that order; junction bases with no gene match: 11. The method was immunoSEQ multiplex PCR; TCRdb's version includes in-frame clones alone and lacks a portion of them. This table has about 2.4 million clones, more than 85% appearing once. The material sequenced was naive CD4+ T cells from PBMCs. The sample's subset: CD45RA+ positively selected. The rearrangement uses TRBV30 and TRBJ2-1; 7 bases match TRBD1. This sequence originates from a young man in good health. Some clones in this sample may be carry-over from other donors' samples. Here the CDR3 reads CAWRAGTANLYNEQFF. The CDR3 DNA reads TGTGCCTGGAGGGCCGGGACAGCCAATCTCTACAATGAGCAGTTCTTC.